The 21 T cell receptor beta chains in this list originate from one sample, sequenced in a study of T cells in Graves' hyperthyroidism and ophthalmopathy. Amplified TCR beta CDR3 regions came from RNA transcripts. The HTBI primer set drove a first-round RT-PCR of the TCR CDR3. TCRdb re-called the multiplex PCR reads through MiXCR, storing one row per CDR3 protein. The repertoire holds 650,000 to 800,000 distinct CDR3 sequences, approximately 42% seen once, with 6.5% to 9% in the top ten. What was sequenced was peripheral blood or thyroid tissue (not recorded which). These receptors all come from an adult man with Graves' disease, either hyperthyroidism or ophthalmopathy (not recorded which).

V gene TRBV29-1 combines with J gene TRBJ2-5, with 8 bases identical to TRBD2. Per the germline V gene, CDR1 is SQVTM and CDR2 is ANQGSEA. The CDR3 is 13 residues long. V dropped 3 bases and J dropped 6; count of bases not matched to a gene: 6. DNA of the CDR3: TGCAGCGTTGAGCGGGGGGCAAGGAAGACCCAGTACTTC. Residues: CSVERGARKTQYF. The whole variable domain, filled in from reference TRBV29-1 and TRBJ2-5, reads SAVISQKPSRDICQRGTSLTIQCQVDSQVTMMFWYRQQPGQSLTLIATANQGSEATYESGFVIDKFPISRPNLTFSTLTVSNMSPEDSSIYLCSVERGARKTQYFGPGTRLLVL.

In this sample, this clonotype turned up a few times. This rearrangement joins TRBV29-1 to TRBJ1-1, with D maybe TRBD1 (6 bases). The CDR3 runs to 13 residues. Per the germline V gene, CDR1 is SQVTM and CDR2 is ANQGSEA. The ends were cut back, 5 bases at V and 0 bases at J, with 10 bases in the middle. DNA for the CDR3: TGCAGCGTTTCTAGGGGGGTGAACACTGAAGCTTTCTTT. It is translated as CSVSRGVNTEAFF.

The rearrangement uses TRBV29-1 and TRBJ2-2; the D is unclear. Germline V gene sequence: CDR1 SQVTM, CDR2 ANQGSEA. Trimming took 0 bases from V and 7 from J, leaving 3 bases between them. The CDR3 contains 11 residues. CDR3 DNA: TGCAGCGTTGAAGAGGGCGGGGAGCTGTTTTTT. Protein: CSVEEGGELFF.

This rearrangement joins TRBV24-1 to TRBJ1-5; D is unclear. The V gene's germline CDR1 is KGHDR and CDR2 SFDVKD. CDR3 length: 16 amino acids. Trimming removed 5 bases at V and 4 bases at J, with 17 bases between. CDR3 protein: CATSARVGGWNQPQHF. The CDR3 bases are TGTGCCACCAGTGCTAGAGTTGGAGGGTGGAATCAGCCCCAGCATTTT.

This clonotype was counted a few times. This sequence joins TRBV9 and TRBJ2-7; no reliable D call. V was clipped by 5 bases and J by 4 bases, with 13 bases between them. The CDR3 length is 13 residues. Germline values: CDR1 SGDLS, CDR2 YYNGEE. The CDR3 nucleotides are TGTGCCAGCAGTTCAGGATTACCATACGAGCAGTACTTC. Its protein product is CASSSGLPYEQYF.

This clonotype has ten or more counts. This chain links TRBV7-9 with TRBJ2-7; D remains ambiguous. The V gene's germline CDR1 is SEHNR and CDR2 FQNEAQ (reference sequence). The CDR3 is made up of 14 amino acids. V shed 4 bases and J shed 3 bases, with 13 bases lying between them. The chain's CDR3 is CASSSSLEYYEQYF. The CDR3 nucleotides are TGTGCCAGCAGCTCCAGCTTGGAGTACTACGAGCAGTACTTC.

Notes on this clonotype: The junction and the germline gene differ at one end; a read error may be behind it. CDR3 sequence: CASSLEWGRVLSKSNQSQHF. In nucleotides, the CDR3 is TGTGCCAGCAGCTTAGAATGGGGTAGGGTACTTTCCAAAAGCAATCAGTCCCAGCATTTT. The V and J genes are TRBV11-2 and TRBJ1-5; D unresolved. CDR3 length equals 20 residues. Germline loops: CDR1 SGHAT, CDR2 FQNNGV.

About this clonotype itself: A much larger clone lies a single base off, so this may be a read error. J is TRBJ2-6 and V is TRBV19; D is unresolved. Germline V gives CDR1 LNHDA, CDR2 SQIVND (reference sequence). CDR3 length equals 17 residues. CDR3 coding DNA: TGTGCCGGTAGCCCAGGTCCTTCAAACTCTGGGGCCAACGTCCTGACTTTC. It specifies CAGSPGPSNSGANVLTF.

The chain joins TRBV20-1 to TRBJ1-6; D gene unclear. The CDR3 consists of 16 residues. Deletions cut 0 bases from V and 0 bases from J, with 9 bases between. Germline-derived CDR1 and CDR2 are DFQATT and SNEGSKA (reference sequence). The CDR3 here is CSARDRRSSYNSPLHF. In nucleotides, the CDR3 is TGCAGTGCTAGAGATCGACGGAGCTCCTATAATTCACCCCTCCACTTT.

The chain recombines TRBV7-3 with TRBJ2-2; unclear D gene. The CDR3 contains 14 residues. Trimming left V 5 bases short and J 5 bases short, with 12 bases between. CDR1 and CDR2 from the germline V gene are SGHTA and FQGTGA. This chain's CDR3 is CASSHLPGTGELFF. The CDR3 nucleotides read TGTGCCAGCAGCCACTTACCTGGGACCGGGGAGCTGTTTTTT.

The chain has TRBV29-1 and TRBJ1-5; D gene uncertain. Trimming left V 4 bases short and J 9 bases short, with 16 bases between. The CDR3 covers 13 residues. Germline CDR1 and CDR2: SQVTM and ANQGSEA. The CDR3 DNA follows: TGCAGCGTTGGGACGGGCGGTACACTGCCCCAGCATTTT. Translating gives CSVGTGGTLPQHF.

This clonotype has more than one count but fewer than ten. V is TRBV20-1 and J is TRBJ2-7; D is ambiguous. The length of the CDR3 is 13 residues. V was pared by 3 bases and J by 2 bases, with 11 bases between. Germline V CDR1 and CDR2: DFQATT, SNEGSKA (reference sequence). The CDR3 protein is CSASGRAAYEQYF. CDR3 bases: TGCAGTGCTAGTGGTAGGGCCGCCTACGAGCAGTACTTC.

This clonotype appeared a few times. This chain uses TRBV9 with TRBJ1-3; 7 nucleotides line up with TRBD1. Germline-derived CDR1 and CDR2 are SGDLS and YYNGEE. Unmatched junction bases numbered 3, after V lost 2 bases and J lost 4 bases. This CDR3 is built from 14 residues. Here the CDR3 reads CASSVGTEGNTIYF. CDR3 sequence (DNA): TGTGCCAGCAGCGTGGGGACAGAGGGAAACACCATATATTTT.

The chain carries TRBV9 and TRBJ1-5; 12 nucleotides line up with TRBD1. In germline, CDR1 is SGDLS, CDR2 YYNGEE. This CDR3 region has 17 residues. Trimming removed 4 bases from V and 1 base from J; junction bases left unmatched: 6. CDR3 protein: CASSHGTGGASNQPQHF. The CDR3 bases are TGTGCCAGCAGCCATGGGACAGGGGGCGCGAGCAATCAGCCCCAGCATTTT. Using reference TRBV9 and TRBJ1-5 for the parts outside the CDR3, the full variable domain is DSGVTQTPKHLITATGQRVTLRCSPRSGDLSVYWYQQSLDQGLQFLIQYYNGEERAKGNILERFSAQQFPDLHSELNLSSLELGDSALYFCASSHGTGGASNQPQHFGDGTRLSIL.

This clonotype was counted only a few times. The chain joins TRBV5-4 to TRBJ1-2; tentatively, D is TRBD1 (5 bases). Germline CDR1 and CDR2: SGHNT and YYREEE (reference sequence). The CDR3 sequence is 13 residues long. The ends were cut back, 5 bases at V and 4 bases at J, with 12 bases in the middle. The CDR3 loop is CASRGGDRYGYTF. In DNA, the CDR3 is TGTGCCAGCAGAGGAGGGGACCGCTATGGCTACACCTTC.

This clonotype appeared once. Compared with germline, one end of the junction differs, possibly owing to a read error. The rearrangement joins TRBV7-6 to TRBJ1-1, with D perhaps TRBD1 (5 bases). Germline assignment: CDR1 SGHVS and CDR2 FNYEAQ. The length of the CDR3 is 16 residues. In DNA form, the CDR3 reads TGTGCCGGCAGCCCAGACCTGCAGGGATTAGGCGTGAGAGCTTTCTTT. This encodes CAGSPDLQGLGVRAFF.

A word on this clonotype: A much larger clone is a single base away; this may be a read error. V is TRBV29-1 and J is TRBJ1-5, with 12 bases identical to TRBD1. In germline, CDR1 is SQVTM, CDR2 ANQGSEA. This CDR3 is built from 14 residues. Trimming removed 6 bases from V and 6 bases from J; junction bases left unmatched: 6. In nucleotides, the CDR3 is TGCAGCGTACGGGACAGGGGGCTTCTTCAGCCCCAGCATTTT. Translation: CSVRDRGLLQPQHF.

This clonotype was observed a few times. Here the CDR3 DNA reads TGTGCCAGCAGGCCCGGCCTTATTGGCAATCAGCCCCAGCATTTT. The encoded protein is CASRPGLIGNQPQHF. This rearrangement joins TRBV12-3 or TRBV12-4 to TRBJ1-5; D remains unclear. Trimming stripped 6 bases from V and 2 bases from J, with 14 bases between. This CDR3 has 15 residues.

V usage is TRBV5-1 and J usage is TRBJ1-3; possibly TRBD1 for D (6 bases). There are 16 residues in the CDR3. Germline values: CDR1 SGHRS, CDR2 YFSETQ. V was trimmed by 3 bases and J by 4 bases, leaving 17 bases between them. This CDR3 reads CASSSLQGSGGNTIYF. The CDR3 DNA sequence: TGCGCCAGCAGCTCCCTACAGGGAAGTGGAGGAAACACCATATATTTT.

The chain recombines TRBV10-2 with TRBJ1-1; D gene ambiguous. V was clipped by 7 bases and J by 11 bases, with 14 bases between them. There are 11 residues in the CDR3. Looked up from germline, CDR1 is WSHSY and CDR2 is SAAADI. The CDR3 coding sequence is TGCGCCAGCACGTCCGGAGATTTGGCTTTCTTT. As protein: CASTSGDLAFF.

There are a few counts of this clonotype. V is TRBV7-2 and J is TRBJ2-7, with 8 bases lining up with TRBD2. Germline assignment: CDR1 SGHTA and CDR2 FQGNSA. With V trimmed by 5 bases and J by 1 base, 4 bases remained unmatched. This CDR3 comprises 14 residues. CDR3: CASSTGGGSYEQYF. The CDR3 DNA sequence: TGTGCCAGCAGCACCGGGGGGGGGTCCTACGAGCAGTACTTC.